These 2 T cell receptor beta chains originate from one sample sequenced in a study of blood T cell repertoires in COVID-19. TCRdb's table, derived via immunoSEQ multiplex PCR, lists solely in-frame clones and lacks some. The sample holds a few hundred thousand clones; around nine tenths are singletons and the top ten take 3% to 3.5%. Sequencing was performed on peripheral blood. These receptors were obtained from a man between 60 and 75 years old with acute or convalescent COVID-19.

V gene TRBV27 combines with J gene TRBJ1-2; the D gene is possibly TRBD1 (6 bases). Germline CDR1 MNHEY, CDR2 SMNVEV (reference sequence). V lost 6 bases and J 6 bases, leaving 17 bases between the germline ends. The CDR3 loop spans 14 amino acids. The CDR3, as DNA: TGTGCCAGCAGCCTCAAACAGGGTTGGAATGGCTACACCTTC. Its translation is CASSLKQGWNGYTF.

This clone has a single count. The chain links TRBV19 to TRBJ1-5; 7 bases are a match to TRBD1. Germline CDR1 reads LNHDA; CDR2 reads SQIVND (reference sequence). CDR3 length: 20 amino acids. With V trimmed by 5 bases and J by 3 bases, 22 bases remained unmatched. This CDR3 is CASSLGEIGTRQGHNQPQHF. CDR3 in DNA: TGTGCCAGTAGTTTGGGAGAAATTGGAACCAGACAGGGCCACAATCAGCCCCAGCATTTT.